The 4 T cell receptor beta chains reported below all come from one sample, sequenced in a study of neurological immune-mediated disorders (dated by TCRdb to between 2018 and 2021). Preparation of the library involved 5' RACE. Sequenced on an Illumina HiSeq 2500. TCRdb reanalyzed the raw reads on its own, using fastp at Q25 for trimming and MiXCR for clone calling, and kept in-frame beta chains. A single entry per CDR3 protein holds the most common genes and DNA from its merged rows. This sample gives about 92,000 distinct CDR3 sequences in total; under 4.5% of them show up just once. Approximately 3% of the sample rests with the top ten. Sequenced material: PBMCs. These receptors all come from a woman aged 45-60 years with multiple sclerosis.

This clonotype came up many times. The genes are TRBV20-1 and TRBJ1-2; 7 bases line up with TRBD1. Unmatched junction bases numbered 6, after V lost 1 base and J lost 1 base. Germline-derived CDR1 and CDR2 are DFQATT and SNEGSKA (reference sequence). This CDR3 is built from 15 residues. In DNA form, the CDR3 reads TGCAGTGCTAGAGCCCAGGGGGGTTTTAACTATGGCTACACCTTC. Its protein is CSARAQGGFNYGYTF.

This clonotype was detected many times. The chain has TRBV5-1 and TRBJ1-1; the D gene is possibly TRBD1 (6 bases). The germline V gene encodes CDR1 SGHRS and CDR2 YFSETQ. The CDR3 loop spans 14 amino acids. V shed 2 bases and J shed 2 bases, with 10 bases lying between them. CDR3 coding DNA: TGCGCCAGCAGCTTCGGGGGGGCAAACACTGAAGCTTTCTTT. This sequence encodes CASSFGGANTEAFF. The full variable domain, rest sourced from reference TRBV5-1 and TRBJ1-1, is KAGVTQTPRYLIKTRGQQVTLSCSPISGHRSVSWYQQTPGQGLQFLFEYFSETQRNKGNFPGRFSGRQFSNSRSEMNVSTLELGDSALYLCASSFGGANTEAFFGQGTRLTVV.

The gene calls are TRBV20-1 and TRBJ2-3; TRBD2 aligns across 8 bases. CDR1 DFQATT and CDR2 SNEGSKA come from the germline V gene (reference sequence). The CDR3 has 16 residues. V was pared by 0 bases and J by 8 bases, with 13 bases of the junction left unmatched. CDR3 sequence (DNA): TGCAGTGCTAGAGATCGCCTATCGGGGGGGCCAGGTACGCAGTATTTT. Protein: CSARDRLSGGPGTQYF.

This clonotype was counted a few times. A clone one base away is much larger, so this may be a read error. The chain recombines TRBV20-1 with TRBJ2-5; TRBD2 aligns across 10 bases. Germline V gene lookup returns CDR1 DFQATT and CDR2 SNEGSKA (reference sequence). This CDR3 is 14 amino acids long. DNA of the CDR3: TGCAGTGCTAGAAGAGCGGGGGGGCAAGGGACCCAGTACTTC. Its translation is CSARRAGGQGTQYF.